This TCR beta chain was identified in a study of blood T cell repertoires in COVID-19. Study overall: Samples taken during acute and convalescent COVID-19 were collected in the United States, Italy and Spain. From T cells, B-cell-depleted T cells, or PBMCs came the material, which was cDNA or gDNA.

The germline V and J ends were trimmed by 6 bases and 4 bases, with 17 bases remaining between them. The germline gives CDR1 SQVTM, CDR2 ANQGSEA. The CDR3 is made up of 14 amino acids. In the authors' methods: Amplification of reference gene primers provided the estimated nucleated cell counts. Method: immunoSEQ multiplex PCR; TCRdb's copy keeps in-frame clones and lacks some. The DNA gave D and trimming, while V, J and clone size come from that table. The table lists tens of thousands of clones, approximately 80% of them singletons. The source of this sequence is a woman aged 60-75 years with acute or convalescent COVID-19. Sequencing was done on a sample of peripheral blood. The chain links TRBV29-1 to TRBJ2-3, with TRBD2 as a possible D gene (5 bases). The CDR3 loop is CSVAALVRPDTQYF. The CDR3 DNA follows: TGCAGCGTGGCCGCACTAGTCCGTCCAGATACGCAGTATTTT.